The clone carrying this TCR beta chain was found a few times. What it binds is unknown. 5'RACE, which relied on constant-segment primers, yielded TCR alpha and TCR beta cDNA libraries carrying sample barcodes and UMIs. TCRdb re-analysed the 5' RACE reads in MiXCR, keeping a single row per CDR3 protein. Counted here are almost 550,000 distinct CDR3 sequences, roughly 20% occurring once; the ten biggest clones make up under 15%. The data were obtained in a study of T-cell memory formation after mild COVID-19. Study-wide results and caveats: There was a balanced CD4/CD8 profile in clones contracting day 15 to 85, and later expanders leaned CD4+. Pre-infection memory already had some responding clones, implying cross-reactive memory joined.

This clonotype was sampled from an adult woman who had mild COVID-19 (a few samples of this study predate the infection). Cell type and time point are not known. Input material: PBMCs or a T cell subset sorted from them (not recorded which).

CDR3 nucleotide sequence: TGTGCCAGCAGCCAACCGGGACGGGGGCGGGACACTGAAGCTTTCTTT. Translation: CASSQPGRGRDTEAFF. The V and J genes are TRBV7-8 and TRBJ1-1; weak D call: TRBD1 (6 bases). The length of the CDR3 is 16 residues. Trimming took 5 bases from V and 3 from J, leaving 19 bases between them. The germline V gene encodes CDR1 SGHVS and CDR2 FQNEAQ. The complete variable domain, with remaining parts taken from reference TRBV7-8 and TRBJ1-1, reads GAGVSQSPRYKVAKRGQDVALRCDPISGHVSLFWYQQALGQGPEFLTYFQNEAQLDKSGLPSDRFFAERPEGSVSTLKIQRTQQEDSAVYLCASSQPGRGRDTEAFFGQGTRLTVV.